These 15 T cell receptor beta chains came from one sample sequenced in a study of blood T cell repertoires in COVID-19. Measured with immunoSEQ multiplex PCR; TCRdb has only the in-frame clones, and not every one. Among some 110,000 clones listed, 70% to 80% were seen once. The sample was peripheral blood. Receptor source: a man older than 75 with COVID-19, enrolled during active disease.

The CDR3 DNA follows: TGTGCCAGCAGTTTATGGACTAGCGGGGGCAACTACGAGCAGTACTTC. It encodes CASSLWTSGGNYEQYF. The chain has TRBV28 and TRBJ2-7; TRBD2 aligns across 12 bases. This CDR3 contains 16 residues. The V and J ends lost 0 bases and 3 bases, in that order; junction bases with no gene match: 3. Germline V gene lookup returns CDR1 MDHEN and CDR2 SYDVKM.

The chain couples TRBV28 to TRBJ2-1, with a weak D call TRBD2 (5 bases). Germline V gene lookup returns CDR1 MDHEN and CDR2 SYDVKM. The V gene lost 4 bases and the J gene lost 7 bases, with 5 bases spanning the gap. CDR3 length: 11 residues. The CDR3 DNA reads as TGTGCCAGCAGTTGGACTAATGAGCAGTTCTTC. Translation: CASSWTNEQFF.

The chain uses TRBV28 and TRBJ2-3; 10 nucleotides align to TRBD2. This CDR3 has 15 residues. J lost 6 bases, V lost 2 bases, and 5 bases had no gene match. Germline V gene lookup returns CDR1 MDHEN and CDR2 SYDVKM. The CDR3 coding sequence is TGTGCCAGCAGTTTAATGGGACTAGCGTTTGATACGCAGTATTTT. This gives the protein CASSLMGLAFDTQYF.

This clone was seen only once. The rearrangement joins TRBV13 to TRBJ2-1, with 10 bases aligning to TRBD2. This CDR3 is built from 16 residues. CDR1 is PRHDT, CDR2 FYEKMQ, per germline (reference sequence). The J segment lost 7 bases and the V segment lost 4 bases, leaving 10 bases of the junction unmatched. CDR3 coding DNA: TGTGCCAGCAGCTCGTTTAGCGGGAGGTACCCGAATGAGCAGTTCTTC. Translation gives CASSSFSGRYPNEQFF.

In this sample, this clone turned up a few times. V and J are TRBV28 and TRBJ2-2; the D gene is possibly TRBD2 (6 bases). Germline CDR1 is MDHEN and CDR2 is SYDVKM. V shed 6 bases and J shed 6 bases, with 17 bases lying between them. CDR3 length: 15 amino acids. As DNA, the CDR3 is TGTGCCAGCAGCTTTCTAGCGAAAGGGGCCGGGGAGCTGTTTTTT. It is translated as CASSFLAKGAGELFF.

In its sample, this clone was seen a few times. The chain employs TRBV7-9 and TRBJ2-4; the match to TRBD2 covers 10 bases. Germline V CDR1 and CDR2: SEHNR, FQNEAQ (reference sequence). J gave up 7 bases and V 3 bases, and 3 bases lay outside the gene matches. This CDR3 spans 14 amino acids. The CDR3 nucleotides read TGTGCCAGCAGCTTGGGACTAGCGTTGAACATTCAGTACTTC. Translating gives CASSLGLALNIQYF.

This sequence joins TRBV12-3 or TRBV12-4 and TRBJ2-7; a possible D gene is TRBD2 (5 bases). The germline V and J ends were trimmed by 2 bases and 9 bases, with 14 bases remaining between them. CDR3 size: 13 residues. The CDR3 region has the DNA TGTGCCAGCAGTTTATCGGGGTCACTCGGGCAGTACTTC. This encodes CASSLSGSLGQYF.

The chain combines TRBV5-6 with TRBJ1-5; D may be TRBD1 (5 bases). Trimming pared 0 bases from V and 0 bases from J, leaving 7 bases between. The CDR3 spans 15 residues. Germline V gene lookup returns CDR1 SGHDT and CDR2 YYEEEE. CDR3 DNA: TGTGCCAGCAGCTTGGAGGGGTATAGCAATCAGCCCCAGCATTTT. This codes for CASSLEGYSNQPQHF.

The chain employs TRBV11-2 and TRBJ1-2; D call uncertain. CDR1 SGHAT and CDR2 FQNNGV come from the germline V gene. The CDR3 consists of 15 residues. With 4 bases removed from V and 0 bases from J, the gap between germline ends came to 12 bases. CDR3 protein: CASSSSTGSNYGYTF. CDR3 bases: TGTGCCAGCAGCTCCAGCACGGGTTCTAACTATGGCTACACCTTC.

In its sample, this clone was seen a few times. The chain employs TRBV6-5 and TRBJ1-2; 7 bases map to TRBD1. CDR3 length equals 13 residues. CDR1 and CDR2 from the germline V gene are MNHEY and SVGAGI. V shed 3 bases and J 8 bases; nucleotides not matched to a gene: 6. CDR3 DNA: TGTGCCAGCAGTTATCGGACAGGCGAAGGCTACACCTTC. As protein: CASSYRTGEGYTF.

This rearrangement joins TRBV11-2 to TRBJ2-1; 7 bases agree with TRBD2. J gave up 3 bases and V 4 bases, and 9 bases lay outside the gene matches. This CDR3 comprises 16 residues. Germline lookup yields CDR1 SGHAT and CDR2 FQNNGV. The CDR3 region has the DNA TGTGCCAGCAGCTCAACGGGACTAACCGGCTACAATGAGCAGTTCTTC. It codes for CASSSTGLTGYNEQFF.

The DNA for the CDR3 is TGTGCCAGCAGCGTAGCGGGAGGGTATACCGGGGAGCTGTTTTTT. This codes for CASSVAGGYTGELFF. The V and J genes are TRBV9 and TRBJ2-2; 8 positions match TRBD2. CDR1 is SGDLS and CDR2 is YYNGEE in the germline V gene. Trimming at V came to 0 bases and at J to 5 bases, leaving 3 bases not matched to a gene. The CDR3 contains 15 residues.

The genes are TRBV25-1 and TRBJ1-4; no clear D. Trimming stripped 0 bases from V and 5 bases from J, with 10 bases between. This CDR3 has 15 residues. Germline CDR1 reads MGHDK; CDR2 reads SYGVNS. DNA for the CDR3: TGTGCCAGCAGTGAATATTTCCTGGGCAATGAAAAACTGTTTTTT. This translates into CASSEYFLGNEKLFF.

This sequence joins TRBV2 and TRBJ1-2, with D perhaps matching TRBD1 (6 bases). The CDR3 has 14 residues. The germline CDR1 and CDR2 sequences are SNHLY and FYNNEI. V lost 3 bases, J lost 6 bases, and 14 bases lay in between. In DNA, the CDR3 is TGTGCCAGCAGTGATTGGGGGGGCAAGAATGGCTACACCTTC. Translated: CASSDWGGKNGYTF.

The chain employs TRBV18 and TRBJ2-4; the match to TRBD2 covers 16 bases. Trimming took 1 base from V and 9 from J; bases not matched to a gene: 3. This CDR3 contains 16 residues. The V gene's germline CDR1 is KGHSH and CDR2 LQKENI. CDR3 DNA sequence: TGTGCCAGCTCACCACAGGGACTAGCGGGAGGGAGCATTCAGTACTTC. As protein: CASSPQGLAGGSIQYF.